This TCR beta chain was found in a study of beta chain features in type 1 diabetes. Study conclusions and caveats: Significant though moderate, a shortening of TCRB CDR3s appeared in all four CD4+ subsets of Type 1 diabetes patients. Whatever favoring of shorter templates PCR might show would apply equally to patients and controls.

The CDR3 length is 13 residues. The germline V gene has CDR1 SGHNT and CDR2 YENEEA. Trimming removed 4 bases from V and 8 bases from J; junction bases left unmatched: 4. The isolated RNA, all of it, was reverse transcribed, so expressed TCRB transcripts were what got sequenced. Naive, central memory and regulatory T cell samples averaged roughly 4 million reads. Using immunoSEQ multiplex PCR, the repertoire was profiled, and TCRdb retains in-frame clones only, with some absent. The data show 900,000 or so clones, roughly a sixth seen once. Details on this clone: Its cognate antigen is unknown.

The rearrangement joins TRBV11-3 to TRBJ2-4, with 8 bases aligning to TRBD1. The source of this sequence is a young woman in good health. The specimen sequenced was naive CD4+ T cells from blood. The CDR3, as DNA: TGTGCCAGCAGCTCCGGGACAGGCGACATTCAGTACTTC. This gives the protein CASSSGTGDIQYF.